This T cell receptor beta chain was sequenced in a study of cytomegalovirus exposure and HLA in healthy donors. Findings of the study overall: The listing of 150 to 200 TCR beta chains classed them as cytomegalovirus-associated.

Only one count was recorded for this clone. Its specificity is not known. Germline CDR1 reads LNHNV; CDR2 reads YYDKDF (reference sequence). V was clipped by 2 bases and J by 2 bases; unmatched bases: 3. The CDR3 has 15 amino acids. Sequencing used immunoSEQ multiplex PCR; TCRdb keeps in-frame clones, though not all of them. The table has 260,000 or so clones, roughly 88% seen once. V is TRBV15 and J is TRBJ1-5; 7 bases are a match to TRBD1. This clonotype was obtained from a woman between 18 and 29 years old in good health and CMV-seronegative. Sequenced sample: PBMCs. CDR3 nucleotide sequence: TGTGCCACCAGCAGAAGAGACAGGGGCAATCAGCCCCAGCATTTT. It is translated as CATSRRDRGNQPQHF.